This T cell receptor (beta chain) was retrieved from a study of T cell repertoires in cytomegalovirus infection. Study conclusions and caveats: Public TCR beta family frequency separated CMV-and-HLA carriers, including in an independent cohort.

TCRdb reprocessed the reads with MiXCR, giving one entry per CDR3 protein. The sample includes about 600,000 distinct CDR3 sequences, 20% to 25% of them seen just once. The CDR3 spans 14 residues. Germline V gene lookup returns CDR1 MDHEN and CDR2 SYDVKM. With 2 bases removed from V and 1 base from J, the gap between germline ends came to 6 bases. Many counts were recorded for this clonotype. Its target is unknown. Sequencing used CD8+ T cells from PBMCs. The TCR sequence derives from a human donor in good health (CMV status not recorded). Some clones in this sample may be carry-over from other donors' samples. V is TRBV28 and J is TRBJ2-4; possible D gene TRBD1, 6 bases. The CDR3 loop reads CASSLRGAKNIQYF. For the CDR3, the DNA is TGTGCCAGCAGTTTAAGGGGGGCCAAAAACATTCAGTACTTC.